A selection of T cell receptor beta chains follows, all from one sample in a study of T-cell memory formation after mild COVID-19. From the 5' RACE reads, TCRdb called clonotypes with MiXCR, one entry per CDR3 protein. The sample records 350,000 to 500,000 distinct CDR3 sequences, around 17% being singletons. Specimen: PBMCs or a T cell subset sorted from them (not recorded which). The source is a man younger than 35 who had mild COVID-19 (a few samples of this study predate the infection). Cell type and time point are not known. The CDR3 runs from the conserved cysteine through the conserved F or W. D genes are given only for firm matches. Some rows mark clone size as missing; the rest say once, few, many or name a class of expanded clone.

j_gene: TRBJ2-5; abundance: .; d_gene: TRBD1; v_gene: TRBV29-1; CDR3nt: TGCAGCGTGCCCCCGGACAGGGATCGGGAGACCCAGTACTTC; CDR3aa: CSVPPDRDRETQYF
j_gene: TRBJ1-2; abundance: few; d_gene: TRBD1; v_gene: TRBV6-2/TRBV6-3; CDR3nt: TGTGCCAGCAGTTTAACGACAGGGGTGAATGGCTACACCTTC; CDR3aa: CASSLTTGVNGYTF
j_gene: TRBJ2-5; abundance: few; d_gene: .; v_gene: TRBV18; CDR3nt: TGTGCCAGCTCACCACCGATGGGAGGCGGTGAGACCCAGTACTTC; CDR3aa: CASSPPMGGGETQYF
j_gene: TRBJ2-3; abundance: few; d_gene: .; v_gene: TRBV3-1; CDR3nt: TGTGCCAGCAGGGCCGGGGGAGATACGCAGTATTTT; CDR3aa: CASRAGGDTQYF
j_gene: TRBJ2-5; abundance: few; d_gene: TRBD1; v_gene: TRBV10-3; CDR3nt: TGTGCCAGCGACCGGGACAGGGGACGGGAGACCCAGTACTTC; CDR3aa: CASDRDRGRETQYF
j_gene: TRBJ2-3; abundance: many; d_gene: .; v_gene: TRBV7-2; CDR3nt: TGTGCCAGCAGCTTGAAAGATACGCAGTATTTT; CDR3aa: CASSLKDTQYF
j_gene: TRBJ2-2; abundance: .; d_gene: TRBD2; v_gene: TRBV5-4; CDR3nt: TGTGCCAGCAGCCCCGGGACTAGCGGGGGGGCAGCGGAGAGCGGAGAGCTGTTTTTT; CDR3aa: CASSPGTSGGAAESGELFF
j_gene: TRBJ2-7; abundance: .; d_gene: .; v_gene: TRBV5-4; CDR3nt: TGTGCCAGCAGCTTGAAAGGGGGGATGAAGGAGCAGTACTTC; CDR3aa: CASSLKGGMKEQYF
j_gene: TRBJ1-2; abundance: few; d_gene: .; v_gene: TRBV6-5; CDR3nt: TGTGCCAGCTCAGGGGTTAACTATGGCTACACCTTC; CDR3aa: CASSGVNYGYTF
j_gene: TRBJ1-1; abundance: few; d_gene: .; v_gene: TRBV4-1; CDR3nt: TGCGCCAGCAGCCCTACGTGGAGGGTGGAAGCTTTCTTT; CDR3aa: CASSPTWRVEAFF
j_gene: TRBJ1-5; abundance: .; d_gene: TRBD1; v_gene: TRBV7-3; CDR3nt: TGTGCCAGCAGCCCCCAGGGACAGGGGGTGAATCAGCCCCAGCATTTT; CDR3aa: CASSPQGQGVNQPQHF
j_gene: TRBJ1-5; abundance: few; d_gene: .; v_gene: TRBV5-6; CDR3nt: TGTGCCACCCAAAGAGGATCAGGGCCCAATCAGCCCCAGCATTTT; CDR3aa: CATQRGSGPNQPQHF
j_gene: TRBJ2-2; abundance: few; d_gene: .; v_gene: TRBV6-2/TRBV6-3; CDR3nt: TGTGCCAGCAGTTCCCCCCAGGGTCCGGGGGAGCTGTTTTTT; CDR3aa: CASSSPQGPGELFF
j_gene: TRBJ2-1; abundance: few; d_gene: .; v_gene: TRBV10-3; CDR3nt: TGTGCCAACCGGGACGAAGTTTACAATGAGCAGTTCTTC; CDR3aa: CANRDEVYNEQFF
j_gene: TRBJ2-3; abundance: once; d_gene: .; v_gene: TRBV5-4; CDR3nt: TGTGCCAGCAGCCGGATAGGGGGGGGCACAGATACGCAGTATTTT; CDR3aa: CASSRIGGGTDTQYF
j_gene: TRBJ2-7; abundance: .; d_gene: TRBD1; v_gene: TRBV7-2; CDR3nt: TGTGCCAGCAGCCCCCTCCAGGGGGCCTTATACGAGCAGTACTTC; CDR3aa: CASSPLQGALYEQYF
j_gene: TRBJ1-2; abundance: few; d_gene: .; v_gene: TRBV29-1; CDR3nt: TGCAGCGTTGAAGGTCCCGGGGGTACGGGTGGCTACACCTTC; CDR3aa: CSVEGPGGTGGYTF
j_gene: TRBJ1-2; abundance: few; d_gene: .; v_gene: TRBV5-1; CDR3nt: TGCGCCAGCAGCTTGGCCGAGGGGACGGCTGGCTACACCTTC; CDR3aa: CASSLAEGTAGYTF
j_gene: TRBJ2-3; abundance: .; d_gene: TRBD2; v_gene: TRBV5-1; CDR3nt: TGCGCCAGCAGCTTGGATCTAGCGGGGGGACCGGATACGCAGTATTTT; CDR3aa: CASSLDLAGGPDTQYF
j_gene: TRBJ2-3; abundance: .; d_gene: TRBD2; v_gene: TRBV20-1; CDR3nt: TGCAGTGCTGGTAGCGGGGCTAGCACAGATACGCAGTATTTT; CDR3aa: CSAGSGASTDTQYF
j_gene: TRBJ2-3; abundance: few; d_gene: TRBD1; v_gene: TRBV11-3; CDR3nt: TGTGCCAGCAGCTTCGGGACAGGGGAGCCCCCAGATACGCAGTATTTT; CDR3aa: CASSFGTGEPPDTQYF
j_gene: TRBJ2-2; abundance: .; d_gene: TRBD1; v_gene: TRBV7-6; CDR3nt: TGTGCCAGCAGCTGGACAGGGGTTACCGGGGAGCTGTTTTTT; CDR3aa: CASSWTGVTGELFF
j_gene: TRBJ2-2; abundance: few; d_gene: .; v_gene: TRBV20-1; CDR3nt: TGCAGTGCTAGGCCGGGGCCTACCGGGGAGCTGTTTTTT; CDR3aa: CSARPGPTGELFF